This T cell receptor (beta chain) was found in a study of blood T cell repertoires in COVID-19. The germline CDR1 and CDR2 sequences are GTSNPN and SVGIG (reference sequence). Trimming removed 4 bases from V and 7 bases from J; junction bases left unmatched: 10. This CDR3 comprises 14 residues. Libraries were prepared by immunoSEQ multiplex PCR; TCRdb keeps only in-frame clonotypes and omits some of them. Seen here are approximately 240,000 clones, 85% observed once, and the top ten hold 5% to 7%. Sequences were obtained from peripheral blood. The sequence came from a woman aged 60 to 75 with active or convalescent COVID-19. This chain links TRBV30 with TRBJ1-2; 9 bases fit TRBD1. The DNA for the CDR3 is TGTGCCTGGACAATCCGGGACAGGGCACGTGGCTACACCTTC. It is translated as CAWTIRDRARGYTF.